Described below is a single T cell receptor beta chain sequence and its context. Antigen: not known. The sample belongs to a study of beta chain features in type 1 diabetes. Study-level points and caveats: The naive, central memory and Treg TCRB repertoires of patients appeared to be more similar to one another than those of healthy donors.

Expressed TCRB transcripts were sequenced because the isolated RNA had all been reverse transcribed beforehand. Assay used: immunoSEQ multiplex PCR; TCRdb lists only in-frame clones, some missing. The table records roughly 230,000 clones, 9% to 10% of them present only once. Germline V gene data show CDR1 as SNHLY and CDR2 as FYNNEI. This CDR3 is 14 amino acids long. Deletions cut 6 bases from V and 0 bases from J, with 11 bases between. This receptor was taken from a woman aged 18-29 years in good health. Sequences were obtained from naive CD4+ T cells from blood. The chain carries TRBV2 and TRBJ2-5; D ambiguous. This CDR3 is CASSTISYQETQYF. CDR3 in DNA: TGTGCCAGCAGCACAATCTCGTACCAAGAGACCCAGTACTTC.